This is a list of T cell receptor beta chains from one sample in a study of cytomegalovirus exposure and HLA in healthy donors. TCRdb's table, derived via immunoSEQ multiplex PCR, lists solely in-frame clones and lacks some. The sample has some 260,000 clones; 90% are singletons. The sequenced sample was PBMCs. The receptor set was obtained from a woman aged 25 to 39 in good health and CMV-seronegative. Both conserved end residues are part of each CDR3. D genes are given only for firm matches. Rows may omit the clone size; those that give it use once, few, many or a size class.

>once|TRBV6-6|TRBJ2-7|NA
TGTGCCAGCAGTTACTCGGGGACAAAATACGAGCAGTACTTC
CASSYSGTKYEQYF
>NA|TRBV14|TRBJ2-5|TRBD2
TGTGCCAGCAGCTACGGGACTATTCAAGAGACCCAGTACTTC
CASSYGTIQETQYF
>NA|TRBV5-1|TRBJ2-7|TRBD1
TGCGCCAGCAGAGAGGAACCAGGACAGGGACGGAACGAGCAGTACTTC
CASREEPGQGRNEQYF
>NA|TRBV6-1|TRBJ2-7|NA
TGTGCCATTTCCCCGGGACGGGCCTACGAGCAGTACTTC
CAISPGRAYEQYF
>NA|TRBV27|TRBJ2-6|TRBD1
TGTGCCAGCAGTTTTCGGGGGCAGGGGGCCTCTGGGGCCAACGTCCTGACTTTC
CASSFRGQGASGANVLTF
>NA|TRBV19|TRBJ2-2|TRBD2
TGTGCCAGTAGTATCTATCAGGGAGGGACCGGGGAGCTGTTTTTT
CASSIYQGGTGELFF
>NA|TRBV9|TRBJ1-2|NA
TGTGCCAGCAGCGCTTCCGGGGGGGCACATGGCTACACCTTC
CASSASGGAHGYTF
>NA|TRBV28|TRBJ2-1|TRBD2
TGTGCCAGCAGTCCCGTTAGCGGGAAGTCGAATGAGCAGTTCTTC
CASSPVSGKSNEQFF
>NA|TRBV28|TRBJ1-4|NA
TGTGCCAGCAGGGAAATCAGGGGAAACGATGAAAAACTGTTTTTT
CASREIRGNDEKLFF
>NA|TRBV5-3|TRBJ1-1|NA
TGTGCCAGAAGCTCAGCCGGGACACTCGCCCGCGAAGCTTTCTTT
CARSSAGTLAREAFF
>NA|TRBV6-1|TRBJ2-7|TRBD2
TGTGCCAGCTCTCAACGGGAGGGCGGCTACGAGCAGTACTTC
CASSQREGGYEQYF
>once|TRBV28|TRBJ2-7|TRBD2
TGTGCCACCGGCGGGCGCGGGAGGGCCTACGAGCAGTACTTC
CATGGRGRAYEQYF
>NA|TRBV4-1|TRBJ1-2|NA
TGCGCCAGCAGCCAAGAACCAGGGTATAACTATGGCTACACCTTC
CASSQEPGYNYGYTF
>NA|TRBV5-6|TRBJ2-1|NA
TGTGCCAGCAGCTCAGGGCGGGACTACAATGAGCAGTTCTTC
CASSSGRDYNEQFF
>NA|TRBV29-1|TRBJ2-5|TRBD2
TGCAGCGTTTTGCTTAGCGGGGTTCAAGAGACCCAGTACTTC
CSVLLSGVQETQYF
>NA|TRBV6-1|TRBJ2-7|TRBD2
TGTGCCAGCAGTGGACGACTAGCGGGAGGCTACGAGCAGTACTTC
CASSGRLAGGYEQYF
>NA|TRBV14|TRBJ2-2|TRBD1
TGTGCCAGCAGCCTCAGGGGGCGGGCCGGGGAGCTGTTTTTT
CASSLRGRAGELFF
>NA|TRBV7-6|TRBJ2-1|TRBD2
TGTGCCAGCAGCTTAGCGCGCGGGAGCTCCTACAATGAGCAGTTCTTC
CASSLARGSSYNEQFF
>NA|TRBV29-1|TRBJ2-3|NA
TGCAGCGTTGCGGTCCCGACCCACACAGATACGCAGTATTTT
CSVAVPTHTDTQYF
>few|TRBV5-1|TRBJ1-3|TRBD1
TGCGCCAGCAGCTTGCAGACAGGGGTTGGAAACACCATATATTTT
CASSLQTGVGNTIYF
>NA|TRBV9|TRBJ2-2|TRBD2
TGTGCCAGCAGCGTAGTAGCGGGAGAAGTCCCCGGGGAGCTGTTTTTT
CASSVVAGEVPGELFF
>NA|TRBV9|TRBJ2-4|NA
TGTGCCAGCAGCGTAGGGCAGGGCAGGGGGGTCAAAAACATTCAGTACTTC
CASSVGQGRGVKNIQYF
>NA|TRBV27|TRBJ1-1|NA
TGTGCCAGCAGAAGATTGGAGGGCACTGAAGCTTTCTTT
CASRRLEGTEAFF
>once|TRBV14|TRBJ2-1|NA
TGTGCCAGCAGCCAAGAAGAGGGCGCCTACAATGAGCAGTTCTTC
CASSQEEGAYNEQFF
>NA|TRBV18|TRBJ2-7|TRBD1
TGTGCCAGCTCACCACTCAGGGACAGAGCCTACGAGCAGTACTTC
CASSPLRDRAYEQYF
>NA|TRBV27|TRBJ2-7|TRBD1
TGTGCCAGCAGTTTTTCAGGGACAGGGGGCTACGAGCAGTACTTC
CASSFSGTGGYEQYF
>NA|TRBV9|TRBJ2-7|TRBD1
TGTGCCAGCAGCGATTCCGGGACAGCGTCCACCTACGAGCAGTACTTC
CASSDSGTASTYEQYF
>NA|TRBV4-3|TRBJ2-2|TRBD1
TGCGCCAGCAGCCAAGGGACAGGGGGGTATGGCACCGGGGAGCTGTTTTTT
CASSQGTGGYGTGELFF